These 23 T cell receptor beta chains were all obtained from the same sample, sequenced in a study of T-cell reconstitution after alpha-beta-depleted transplantation in children. Preparation of the TCRbeta library was carried out with unique molecular identifiers. TCRdb ran MiXCR on the PCR reads and lists one entry per CDR3 protein. The repertoire has approximately 500,000 distinct CDR3 sequences, about 10% of them found once; the top ten carry roughly 2%. Sequenced material: PBMCs, taken before TCRalphabeta/CD19-depleted stem cell transplant. These TCRs come from a child between 2 and 9 years old with inherited bone marrow failure, due to receive a stem cell transplant.

This clonotype was counted between two and nine times. This chain connects TRBV18 to TRBJ1-1; D is perhaps TRBD1 (6 bases). This CDR3 spans 15 amino acids. V lost 3 bases and J lost 0, with 11 bases in between. Germline lookup yields CDR1 KGHSH and CDR2 LQKENI. The CDR3 nucleotides read TGTGCCAGCTCACCGCCACAGGGCCTGAACACTGAAGCTTTCTTT. Protein sequence: CASSPPQGLNTEAFF.

This clonotype was observed a few times. The genes are TRBV7-6 and TRBJ2-7, with unresolved D. The CDR3 has 12 amino acids. Per germline, CDR1 SGHVS and CDR2 FNYEAQ. V lost 3 bases and J lost 5, with 8 bases in between. For the CDR3, the DNA is TGTGCCAGCAGCTTCTTAGTCGACGAGCAGTACTTC. Its translation is CASSFLVDEQYF.

In its sample, this clonotype was seen many times. The gene calls are TRBV4-3 and TRBJ1-1; 8 nucleotides match TRBD1. With 4 bases clipped from V and 4 bases from J, the junction kept 5 bases outside the gene matches. Germline V gene lookup returns CDR1 LGHNA and CDR2 YSLEER. The CDR3 loop spans 14 amino acids. The CDR3 loop is CASSLRTGFTEAFF. The CDR3 DNA reads as TGCGCCAGCAGCCTCCGGACAGGGTTCACTGAAGCTTTCTTT.

This clonotype was observed at least ten times. This rearrangement joins TRBV15 to TRBJ2-3; no reliable D call. Deletions cut 0 bases from V and 4 bases from J, with 11 bases between. The germline V gene encodes CDR1 LNHNV and CDR2 YYDKDF (reference sequence). The CDR3 totals 15 residues. The CDR3 DNA reads as TGTGCCACCAGCAGAGATCTGAGCCCCGCAGATACGCAGTATTTT. Amino acid sequence: CATSRDLSPADTQYF.

This clonotype was counted at least ten times. V usage is TRBV10-1 and J usage is TRBJ2-1, with TRBD2 matching over 9 bases. The CDR3 runs 15 residues. J lost 2 bases, V lost 4 bases, and 3 bases had no gene match. From germline, CDR1 is WNHNN and CDR2 SYGVQD (reference sequence). In nucleotides, the CDR3 is TGCGCCAGCAGTGTTATAGCGGGAGCCTACAATGAGCAGTTCTTC. As protein: CASSVIAGAYNEQFF.

This clonotype was counted only a few times. The chain links TRBV28 to TRBJ1-1; D is undetermined. V was trimmed by 3 bases and J by 3 bases, leaving 11 bases between them. CDR3 length equals 14 residues. The V gene's germline CDR1 is MDHEN and CDR2 SYDVKM. CDR3 region: CASSFVGRDTEAFF. The CDR3 region has the DNA TGTGCCAGCAGTTTTGTGGGGAGGGACACTGAAGCTTTCTTT.

For this clonotype: This may be a read error: a much more frequent sequence differs by one nucleotide. The chain employs TRBV29-1 and TRBJ2-1; TRBD2 might be the D (6 bases). Trimming left V 4 bases short and J 3 bases short, with 10 bases between. The CDR3 loop spans 13 amino acids. Germline-derived CDR1 and CDR2 are SQVTM and ANQGSEA. The DNA for the CDR3 is TGCAGCGTTGTGGGACTTCGCTACAATGAGCAGTTCTTC. This sequence encodes CSVVGLRYNEQFF.

Many counts were recorded for this clonotype. This chain connects TRBV7-8 to TRBJ2-1; D might be TRBD2 (6 bases). CDR1 and CDR2 (germline): SGHVS, FQNEAQ. CDR3 length: 14 residues. V lost 5 bases and J lost 6, with 14 bases in between. DNA of the CDR3: TGTGCCAGCAGCCAAGCCGGGACTCTCAATGAGCAGTTCTTC. It is translated as CASSQAGTLNEQFF.

This clonotype has more than one count but fewer than ten. The rearrangement links TRBV19 to TRBJ1-1; D remains unclear. The CDR3 sequence is 15 residues long. The V end lost 4 bases, the J end lost 0 bases, and 12 bases lay between the germline ends. CDR1 and CDR2 (germline): LNHDA, SQIVND (reference sequence). The CDR3 sequence: CASSKDWEMNTEAFF. The CDR3 DNA sequence: TGTGCCAGTAGTAAGGACTGGGAAATGAACACTGAAGCTTTCTTT.

Turning to this clonotype: This clone may be a read error of a much larger clone one base away. The chain links TRBV6-2 or TRBV6-3 to TRBJ2-2, with a tentative D call TRBD2 (5 bases). Trimming shortened V by 2 bases and J by 4 bases, and 20 bases separated the two germline ends. In germline, CDR1 is MNHEY, CDR2 SVGEGT. This CDR3 region has 18 residues. CDR3 in DNA: TGTGCCAGCAGTTACCATAGCAACGGGGTATGGTCCACCGGGGAGCTGTTTTTT. Encoded protein: CASSYHSNGVWSTGELFF.

This clonotype was seen at least ten times. At one boundary the junction diverges from the germline segment, which might be a read error. The chain couples TRBV25-1 to TRBJ2-7; TRBD2 is a possible D gene (6 bases). There are 14 residues in the CDR3. Per the germline V gene, CDR1 is MGHDK and CDR2 is SYGVNS. CDR3 sequence (DNA): TGTGCCAGCAGGGAGGGTAAGACAGCTAGTATCAGCGACTTC. Its translation: CASREGKTASISDF.

This clonotype was counted many times. The DNA of the CDR3 is TGCAGTGCTAGGTCGGGACAGATATCCGAGCAGTACTTC. Translated: CSARSGQISEQYF. The V call is TRBV20-1, the J call TRBJ2-7, with 7 bases fitting TRBD1. The germline V gene has CDR1 DFQATT and CDR2 SNEGSKA (reference sequence). V trimming: 3 bases; J trimming: 6 bases; junction bases outside the gene matches: 8. The CDR3 totals 13 residues.

With regard to this clonotype: A much larger clone lies one base from this, so it may be a read error. The genes are TRBV5-1 and TRBJ2-5; 9 bases line up with TRBD2. This CDR3 spans 15 amino acids. Germline assignment: CDR1 SGHRS and CDR2 YFSETQ. V was clipped by 4 bases and J by 3 bases; unmatched bases: 7. In DNA, the CDR3 is TGCGCCAGCAGCATGGGACTAGCACACGAAGAGACCCAGTACTTC. This encodes CASSMGLAHEETQYF.

This clonotype was detected ten times or more. The V gene is TRBV10-3, the J gene TRBJ1-2, with unresolved D. V was shortened by 9 bases and J by 7 bases, with 18 bases between the two germline ends. This CDR3 has 13 residues. Per germline, CDR1 ENHRY and CDR2 SYGVKD. The CDR3 coding sequence is TGTGCCATGACTGAGGGCCCTATTTCTGGCTACACCTTC. Translating it yields CAMTEGPISGYTF.

As for this clonotype: A much larger clone lies a single base off, so this may be a read error. The chain uses TRBV3-1 and TRBJ2-1, with TRBD2 identical over 7 bases. Looked up from germline, CDR1 is LGHDT and CDR2 is YNNKEL (reference sequence). V was clipped by 4 bases and J by 12 bases; unmatched bases: 6. There are 12 residues in the CDR3. CDR3 DNA: TGTGCCAGCAGCCGTAGCGGGCATGCGCAGTTCTTC. Translated, it gives CASSRSGHAQFF.

The genes are TRBV9 and TRBJ2-2; 7 bases align to TRBD2. Germline V gives CDR1 SGDLS, CDR2 YYNGEE. The CDR3 is 14 residues long. Germline trimming cut 4 bases from V and 6 bases from J; bases unmatched to any gene: 6. CDR3 nucleotide sequence: TGTGCCAGCAGCCCCGGGGGGAATCCCGGGGAGCTGTTTTTT. Translating it yields CASSPGGNPGELFF.

There are many counts of this clonotype. V is TRBV12-3 or TRBV12-4 and J is TRBJ1-5, with D perhaps matching TRBD1 (6 bases). Deletions cut 1 base from V and 5 bases from J, with 15 bases between. CDR3 size: 16 residues. In DNA form, the CDR3 reads TGTGCCAGCAGTTTAGAGGGCAGGGGTATTGATCAGCCCCAGCATTTT. It yields the protein CASSLEGRGIDQPQHF.

This chain uses TRBV28 with TRBJ1-1, with TRBD1 identical over 7 bases. With V trimmed by 6 bases and J by 2 bases, 9 bases remained unmatched. The CDR3 covers 15 residues. The germline V gene encodes CDR1 MDHEN and CDR2 SYDVKM. DNA for the CDR3: TGTGCCAGCAGCATTGGCGGGACAGTAAACACTGAAGCTTTCTTT. Translated, it gives CASSIGGTVNTEAFF.

This clonotype was seen many times. The rearrangement links TRBV4-1 to TRBJ2-1; TRBD2 aligns across 10 bases. The V and J ends lost 4 bases and 12 bases, in that order; junction bases with no gene match: 15. This CDR3 has 16 residues. The germline V gene encodes CDR1 MGHRA and CDR2 YSYEKL. CDR3 DNA sequence: TGCGCCAGCAGCCCCGATACTACTAGCGGGATATTTGGGCAGTTCTTC. This encodes CASSPDTTSGIFGQFF.

This clonotype was counted many times. V gene TRBV6-5 combines with J gene TRBJ2-3; 8 nucleotides line up with TRBD1. The germline V gene encodes CDR1 MNHEY and CDR2 SVGAGI. This CDR3 is built from 15 residues. V shed 3 bases, J shed 1 base, and the junction held 3 bases outside the gene matches. CDR3 loop: CASSYTGGGTDTQYF. The DNA for the CDR3 is TGTGCCAGCAGTTATACAGGGGGTGGCACAGATACGCAGTATTTT.

This clonotype was seen repeatedly, ten times or more. The rearrangement uses TRBV5-1 and TRBJ2-7; TRBD2 matches 7 bases. Germline loops: CDR1 SGHRS, CDR2 YFSETQ. V was clipped by 3 bases and J by 2 bases; unmatched bases: 11. There are 16 residues in the CDR3. The CDR3 region is CASSYFTGTTPYEQYF. The CDR3 nucleotides are TGCGCCAGCAGCTATTTTACCGGGACTACCCCCTACGAGCAGTACTTC.

This clonotype was picked up many times. The rearrangement uses TRBV4-3 and TRBJ2-7; D possibly corresponds to TRBD1 (5 bases). V lost 4 bases to trimming and J lost 3 bases, with 13 bases between them. In germline, CDR1 is LGHNA, CDR2 YSLEER. The CDR3 is 14 amino acids. The CDR3, as DNA: TGCGCCAGCAGCCGACAGTCGAGTGGCTACGAGCAGTACTTC. It encodes CASSRQSSGYEQYF.

This clonotype was picked up many times. The gene calls are TRBV4-3 and TRBJ2-6; D may be TRBD1 (6 bases). Germline CDR1 LGHNA, CDR2 YSLEER. The length of the CDR3 is 17 residues. Deletions cut 0 bases from V and 0 bases from J, with 9 bases between. The CDR3 loop reads CASSQDRGGSGANVLTF. DNA for the CDR3: TGCGCCAGCAGCCAAGACCGAGGGGGCTCTGGGGCCAACGTCCTGACTTTC.